This TCR beta chain derives from a study of regulatory T cells in long-lasting Graves disease. Study at large: Patients newly diagnosed with Graves' had been on antithyroid drugs for under 3 months.

Regarding time point: newly diagnosed GD, antithyroid drugs for less than 3 months. There was RNA extracted from PBMCs, and the TCR library was made from it. Both iRepertoire HTBI primers and Arm-PCR of CDR3 regions were used to build the TCR beta libraries. In TCRdb, the multiplex PCR reads were re-called with MiXCR into one record per CDR3 protein. The sample includes more than 400,000 distinct CDR3 sequences, around 15% of them seen just once. This clonotype was seen a handful of times. These sequences were also reported in another study, on T cells in Graves' hyperthyroidism and ophthalmopathy. That source reports: Graves' hyperthyroidism without ophthalmopathy progression within 18 months was termed stable.

The sequence derives from a man aged 40-49 years with Graves disease. Here the sequenced sample was peripheral blood mononuclear cells (PBMCs), taken at new diagnosis, from a patient treated with antithyroid drugs.

The CDR3 here is CASSEQGKATEAFF. CDR3 DNA sequence: TGTGCCAGCAGCGAACAGGGGAAGGCCACTGAAGCTTTCTTT. The chain is built from TRBV3-1 and TRBJ1-1; 7 bases match TRBD1. The CDR3 is made up of 14 amino acids. In germline, CDR1 is LGHDT, CDR2 YNNKEL (reference sequence). Germline trimming cut 5 bases from V and 4 bases from J; bases unmatched to any gene: 7.